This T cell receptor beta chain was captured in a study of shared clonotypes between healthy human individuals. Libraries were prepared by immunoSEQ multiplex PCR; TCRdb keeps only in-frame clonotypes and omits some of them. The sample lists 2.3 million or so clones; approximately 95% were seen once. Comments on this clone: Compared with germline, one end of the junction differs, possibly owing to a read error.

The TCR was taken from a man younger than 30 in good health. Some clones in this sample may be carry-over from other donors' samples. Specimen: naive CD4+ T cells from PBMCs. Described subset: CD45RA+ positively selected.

CDR3 bases: TGTGCCAGCAGCCTAGCGGGAGGGTCGAATGAGCAGTTCTTC. Translating gives CASSLAGGSNEQFF. The V and J genes are TRBV7-2 and TRBJ2-1; 12 bases align to TRBD2. The CDR3 length is 14 residues. CDR1 and CDR2 from the germline V gene are SGHTA and FQGNSA. The full variable domain, rest sourced from reference TRBV7-2 and TRBJ2-1, is GAGVSQSPSNKVTEKGKDVELRCDPISGHTALYWYRQSLGQGLEFLIYFQGNSAPDKSGLPSDRFSAERTGGSVSTLTIQRTQQEDSAVYLCASSLAGGSNEQFFGPGTRLTVL.